This T cell receptor (beta chain) was recorded in a study of T cells in pancreatic ductal adenocarcinoma. Using immunoSEQ multiplex PCR, the repertoire was profiled, and TCRdb retains in-frame clones only, with some absent. The data hold 25,000 to 35,000 clones, with around nine tenths observed a single time. The selected patients with pancreatic ductal adenocarcinoma had surgery but no neoadjuvant therapy. The CDR3 runs 16 residues. CDR1 and CDR2 from the germline V gene are SGHNT and YYREEE (reference sequence). V trimming: 4 bases; J trimming: 7 bases; junction bases outside the gene matches: 11. The specimen sequenced was PBMCs. This receptor was identified in a human donor with pancreatic ductal adenocarcinoma. V is TRBV5-4 and J is TRBJ2-2; 9 bases are shared with TRBD2. CDR3 in amino acids: CASSRGGRGTSGELFF. CDR3 nucleotide sequence: TGTGCCAGCAGCCGTGGCGGGAGGGGAACAAGCGGGGAGCTGTTTTTT.